The rows below give T cell receptor beta chains drawn from one sample of a study of T cells expressing NK-cell markers. TCRdb re-analyzed the 5' RACE reads; it lists each CDR3 protein once, without DNA. Its clone listing holds about 450,000 distinct CDR3 sequences. The sample was blood T cells: a sorted CD56 or NKG2C T cell subset, CD4+ or CD8+ T cells, or bulk PBMC T cells (not recorded which). Source of these receptors: a woman between 18 and 70 years old in good health. The CDR3 runs from the conserved cysteine through the conserved F or W. The order of the fields is V gene, J gene, CDR3 protein.

>TRBV5-1|TRBJ2-1
CASSLAGASGTGEQFF
>TRBV5-1|TRBJ2-3
CASSLTSGRGGDTQYF
>TRBV20-1|TRBJ2-5
CSASPGLRGRAF
>TRBV20-1|TRBJ2-1
CSARPSARNEQFF
>TRBV7-2|TRBJ2-3
CASSPGRAGNPTDTQYF
>TRBV7-2|TRBJ2-1
CASSRLNEQFF
>TRBV25-1|TRBJ1-6
CASSPQGDRSPLHF
>TRBV12-3/TRBV12-4|TRBJ1-3
CASSLSVRDSGNTIYF
>TRBV3-1|TRBJ2-1
CASSYLPPQTGGGGEQFF
>TRBV12-3/TRBV12-4|TRBJ2-3
CASSGGKLAGFTDTQYF
>TRBV5-1|TRBJ2-5
CASSLALGRGQQETQYF
>TRBV21-1|TRBJ2-7
CASSPDRGLTYEQYF
>TRBV19|TRBJ2-7
CASSLSGTYEQYF
>TRBV7-2|TRBJ1-4
CASSLVFSGKLFF
>TRBV4-3|TRBJ2-5
CASSQDLGQGGGETQYF
>TRBV20-1|TRBJ2-3
CSAPQTSGRTDTQYF
>TRBV6-4|TRBJ2-1
CASSDSPSNEQFF
>TRBV2|TRBJ2-3
CAGRLAGGYTDTQYF
>TRBV6-1|TRBJ2-2
CASTPLGSNTGELFF
>TRBV7-2|TRBJ1-4
CASSLAYNNEKLFF
>TRBV20-1|TRBJ2-6
CSAPSSGANVLTF
>TRBV12-3/TRBV12-4|TRBJ2-2
CASSMISIGELCF
>TRBV30|TRBJ2-1
CAWSAGTSGNEQFF
>TRBV20-1|TRBJ2-2
CSAPPPSARGTRGGELFF
>TRBV30|TRBJ2-1
CAWSVYGWDEQFF
>TRBV30|TRBJ1-2
CAWSSNYGYTF
>TRBV28|TRBJ2-7
CASTIQGGTGREQYF
>TRBV20-1|TRBJ2-1
CSARGRLAQYNEQFF
>TRBV20-1|TRBJ1-1
CRGAGGAGTEAFF